Following are 21 T cell receptor beta chains from one sample sequenced in a study of shared clonotypes between healthy human individuals (TCRdb year 2020). The library relied on the immunoSEQ multiplex PCR assay. Drawn from immuneACCESS, this table holds only the in-frame rearrangements with V and J called that TCRdb kept. Clones are partly lost; checked studies trace under half to an unresolved V gene and leave the rest unexplained. A total of approximately 2.5 million clones appear in this sample, around 90% of them only once. The ten largest make up roughly 0.14% of the sample. The sample comprised naive CD4+ T cells sorted from blood. Interpreted using the paper, the cell subset or site label stands for: CD45RA+ positively selected. Every receptor here comes from a man between 18 and 29 years old in good health.

The V gene is TRBV28, the J gene TRBJ2-7, with D possibly being TRBD1 (6 bases). Per germline, CDR1 MDHEN and CDR2 SYDVKM. The CDR3 is 15 amino acids. Trimming removed 8 bases at V and 0 bases at J, with 17 bases between. The CDR3 DNA reads TGTGCCAGCCTTGCGCGCGAGACAGGCTCCTACGAGCAGTACTTC. Translation: CASLARETGSYEQYF.

The V and J genes are TRBV5-6 and TRBJ2-4; D gene ambiguous. Germline CDR1 reads SGHDT; CDR2 reads YYEEEE. V was cut by 1 base and J by 6 bases, with 17 bases left in between. The CDR3 runs to 16 residues. CDR3: CASSLYVLGQANIQYF. The DNA of the CDR3 is TGTGCCAGCAGCTTGTACGTTCTCGGTCAAGCAAACATTCAGTACTTC.

J is TRBJ1-4 and V is TRBV11-2; D ambiguous. This CDR3 comprises 15 residues. With 0 bases removed from V and 3 bases from J, the gap between germline ends came to 8 bases. Germline CDR1 and CDR2: SGHAT and FQNNGV. The CDR3 DNA reads as TGTGCCAGCAGCTTAGAGCGGCCTCCTAATGAAAAACTGTTTTTT. This sequence encodes CASSLERPPNEKLFF. Using reference TRBV11-2 and TRBJ1-4 for the parts outside the CDR3, the full variable domain is EAGVAQSPRYKIIEKRQSVAFWCNPISGHATLYWYQQILGQGPKLLIQFQNNGVVDDSQLPKDRFSAERLKGVDSTLKIQPAKLEDSAVYLCASSLERPPNEKLFFGSGTQLSVL.

The rearrangement uses TRBV6-6 and TRBJ2-3, with 8 bases matching TRBD1. Trimming took 5 bases from V and 0 from J; bases not matched to a gene: 4. Per the germline V gene, CDR1 is MNHNY and CDR2 is SVGAGI (reference sequence). The CDR3 spans 15 residues. CDR3 region: CASSPTGASTDTQYF. The CDR3 coding sequence is TGTGCCAGCAGTCCGACAGGGGCGAGCACAGATACGCAGTATTTT.

This rearrangement joins TRBV18 to TRBJ2-7, with a tentative D call TRBD1 (6 bases). This CDR3 has 13 amino acids. Germline V gene sequence: CDR1 KGHSH, CDR2 LQKENI. V shed 5 bases and J shed 3 bases, with 11 bases lying between them. CDR3 sequence: CASSLGAFYEQYF. The CDR3 DNA reads as TGTGCCAGCTCATTGGGGGCCTTCTACGAGCAGTACTTC.

J is TRBJ2-1 and V is TRBV6-6; 12 bases fit TRBD2. The CDR3 sequence is 14 residues long. Trimming removed 6 bases from V and 3 bases from J; junction bases left unmatched: 0. CDR1 is MNHNY, CDR2 SVGAGI, per germline (reference sequence). In nucleotides, the CDR3 is TGTGCCAGCAGACTAGCGGGGGGCTACAATGAGCAGTTCTTC. It is translated as CASRLAGGYNEQFF.

The J gene is TRBJ1-1, the V gene TRBV9; TRBD1 aligns across 8 bases. CDR3 length equals 15 residues. V gave up 0 bases and J gave up 4 bases; unmatched junction bases: 5. Germline assignment: CDR1 SGDLS and CDR2 YYNGEE. CDR3 sequence: CASSVEDRAVTEAFF. CDR3 bases: TGTGCCAGCAGCGTAGAGGACAGGGCCGTCACTGAAGCTTTCTTT.

The chain combines TRBV6-1 with TRBJ2-1; the D is unclear. Trimming stripped 2 bases from V and 4 bases from J, with 12 bases between. CDR3 length equals 15 residues. Looked up from germline, CDR1 is MNHNS and CDR2 is SASEGT. The CDR3: CASSEPYPKYNEQFF. CDR3 coding DNA: TGTGCCAGCAGTGAACCCTACCCAAAATACAATGAGCAGTTCTTC.

The chain joins TRBV30 to TRBJ1-6, with a tentative D call TRBD1 (5 bases). The CDR3 extends over 16 amino acids. Germline CDR1 is GTSNPN and CDR2 is SVGIG (reference sequence). Trimming stripped 3 bases from V and 0 bases from J, with 12 bases between. The CDR3 nucleotides are TGTGCCTGGAGGGCGGCAGGGAGCTCCTATAATTCACCCCTCCACTTT. Protein sequence: CAWRAAGSSYNSPLHF.

This chain links TRBV5-1 with TRBJ2-3, with D possibly TRBD1 on 6 matching bases. This CDR3 spans 15 amino acids. The V gene lost 5 bases and the J gene lost 6 bases, with 19 bases spanning the gap. Germline loops: CDR1 SGHRS, CDR2 YFSETQ. CDR3 protein: CASRGEGLGHDTQYF. The CDR3 DNA follows: TGCGCCAGCAGGGGAGAGGGTCTGGGACACGATACGCAGTATTTT.

Regarding this clone: Additional DNA sequences in this sample encode the identical CDR3. This chain uses TRBV30 with TRBJ2-5; D is uncertain. This CDR3 comprises 13 residues. Trimming stripped 1 base from V and 2 bases from J, with 8 bases between. Germline-derived CDR1 and CDR2 are GTSNPN and SVGIG (reference sequence). The chain's CDR3 is CAWSGGNQETQYF. The CDR3 DNA reads TGTGCCTGGAGTGGGGGAAATCAAGAGACCCAGTACTTC.

This sequence joins TRBV5-1 and TRBJ2-5; D perhaps matches TRBD2 (6 bases). The germline CDR1 and CDR2 sequences are SGHRS and YFSETQ. Trimming pared 0 bases from V and 1 base from J, leaving 10 bases between. The CDR3 is 15 amino acids. The CDR3 is CASSLDTSRQETQYF. The CDR3 DNA reads TGCGCCAGCAGCTTGGATACTAGCCGCCAAGAGACCCAGTACTTC.

The rearrangement links TRBV5-6 to TRBJ2-7; TRBD2 might be the D (6 bases). V lost 1 base, J lost 6 bases, and 17 bases lay in between. CDR3 length: 15 amino acids. Looked up from germline, CDR1 is SGHDT and CDR2 is YYEEEE. CDR3 residues: CASSLNGGAGFEQYF. As DNA, the CDR3 is TGTGCCAGCAGCTTGAATGGCGGGGCGGGATTCGAGCAGTACTTC.

This chain uses TRBV5-1 with TRBJ2-5, with TRBD2 identical over 13 bases. J lost 5 bases, V lost 2 bases, and 9 bases had no gene match. This CDR3 has 17 residues. Germline V gives CDR1 SGHRS, CDR2 YFSETQ. This CDR3 reads CASSLLAGGQYGETQYF. In nucleotides, the CDR3 is TGCGCCAGCAGCTTACTAGCGGGAGGGCAGTACGGGGAGACCCAGTACTTC. The whole variable domain, filled in from reference TRBV5-1 and TRBJ2-5, reads KAGVTQTPRYLIKTRGQQVTLSCSPISGHRSVSWYQQTPGQGLQFLFEYFSETQRNKGNFPGRFSGRQFSNSRSEMNVSTLELGDSALYLCASSLLAGGQYGETQYFGPGTRLLVL.

The V call is TRBV7-2, the J call TRBJ2-3; D is uncertain. This CDR3 comprises 14 residues. The ends were cut back, 3 bases at V and 0 bases at J, with 7 bases in the middle. Germline loops: CDR1 SGHTA, CDR2 FQGNSA. The CDR3 protein is CASSLSWSTDTQYF. The CDR3 DNA is TGTGCCAGCAGCTTGAGTTGGAGCACAGATACGCAGTATTTT.

This chain links TRBV4-1 with TRBJ2-2; D not resolved. This CDR3 spans 14 amino acids. Germline V gives CDR1 MGHRA, CDR2 YSYEKL. Trimming shortened V by 3 bases and J by 0 bases, and 5 bases separated the two germline ends. CDR3 amino acids: CASSQYSNTGELFF. As DNA, the CDR3 is TGCGCCAGCAGCCAGTACTCGAACACCGGGGAGCTGTTTTTT.

This chain joins TRBV7-9 and TRBJ2-5; 14 positions agree with TRBD2. Looked up from germline, CDR1 is SEHNR and CDR2 is FQNEAQ (reference sequence). The CDR3 consists of 18 residues. V lost 5 bases to trimming and J lost 5 bases; unmatched junction nucleotides: 13. The CDR3 sequence: CASSLRLAGGPLSETQYF. CDR3 DNA: TGTGCCAGCAGCCTAAGACTAGCGGGAGGGCCTTTGTCGGAGACCCAGTACTTC.

This chain connects TRBV4-1 to TRBJ1-4; 12 bases are shared with TRBD1. The V gene's germline CDR1 is MGHRA and CDR2 YSYEKL. The CDR3 runs to 16 residues. Trimming took 5 bases from V and 10 from J; bases not matched to a gene: 11. CDR3 loop: CASSGIPRDRGPKLFF. CDR3 bases: TGCGCCAGCAGCGGGATCCCCCGGGACAGGGGGCCAAAACTGTTTTTT.

This chain uses TRBV4-1 with TRBJ1-4; D perhaps matches TRBD1 (6 bases). CDR1 is MGHRA and CDR2 is YSYEKL in the germline V gene. The V and J ends lost 10 bases and 5 bases respectively, with 17 bases between them. The CDR3 extends over 14 amino acids. The CDR3 DNA reads TGCGCCATCGCGCAAGCTACAGGGAATGAAAAACTGTTTTTT. Residues: CAIAQATGNEKLFF.

The gene calls are TRBV18 and TRBJ2-3, with D unclear. The CDR3 is 14 amino acids. Germline lookup yields CDR1 KGHSH and CDR2 LQKENI. Trimming took off 4 bases at V and 2 bases at J, with 10 bases between the two ends. CDR3 coding DNA: TGTGCCAGCTCACTGACGGCAACCACAGATACGCAGTATTTT. It encodes CASSLTATTDTQYF.

V is TRBV6-6 and J is TRBJ2-2; the D gene is possibly TRBD2 (6 bases). The length of the CDR3 is 15 residues. Germline-derived CDR1 and CDR2 are MNHNY and SVGAGI (reference sequence). V lost 8 bases and J 2 bases, leaving 15 bases between the germline ends. The CDR3 spells CASVYAGSNTGELFF. CDR3 nucleotides: TGTGCCAGCGTATATGCCGGGAGTAACACCGGGGAGCTGTTTTTT.